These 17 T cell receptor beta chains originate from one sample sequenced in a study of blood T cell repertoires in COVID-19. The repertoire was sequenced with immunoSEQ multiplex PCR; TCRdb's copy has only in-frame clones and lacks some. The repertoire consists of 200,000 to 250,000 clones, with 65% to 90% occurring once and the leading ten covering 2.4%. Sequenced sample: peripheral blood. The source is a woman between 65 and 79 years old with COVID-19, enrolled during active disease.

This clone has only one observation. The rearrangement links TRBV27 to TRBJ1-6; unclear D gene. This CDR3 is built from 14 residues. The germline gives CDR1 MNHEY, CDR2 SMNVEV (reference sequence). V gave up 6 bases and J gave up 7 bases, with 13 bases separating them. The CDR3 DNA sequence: TGTGCCAGCAGGATCAGCGTTTCGAATTCACCCCTCCACTTT. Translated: CASRISVSNSPLHF.

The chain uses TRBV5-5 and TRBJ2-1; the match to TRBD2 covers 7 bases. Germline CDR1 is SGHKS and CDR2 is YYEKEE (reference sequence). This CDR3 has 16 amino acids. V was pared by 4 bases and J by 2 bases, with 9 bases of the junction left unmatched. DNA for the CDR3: TGTGCCAGCAGCCCCGCGGGAGAAGGAACCTACAATGAGCAGTTCTTC. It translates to CASSPAGEGTYNEQFF.

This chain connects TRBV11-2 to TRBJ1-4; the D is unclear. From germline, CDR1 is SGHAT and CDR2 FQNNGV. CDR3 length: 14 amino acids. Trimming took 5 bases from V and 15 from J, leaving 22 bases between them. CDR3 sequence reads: CASSPFGLRKSLFF. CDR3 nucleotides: TGTGCCAGCAGCCCATTCGGACTGAGGAAAAGTTTGTTTTTT. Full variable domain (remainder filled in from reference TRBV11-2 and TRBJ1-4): EAGVAQSPRYKIIEKRQSVAFWCNPISGHATLYWYQQILGQGPKLLIQFQNNGVVDDSQLPKDRFSAERLKGVDSTLKIQPAKLEDSAVYLCASSPFGLRKSLFFGSGTQLSVL.

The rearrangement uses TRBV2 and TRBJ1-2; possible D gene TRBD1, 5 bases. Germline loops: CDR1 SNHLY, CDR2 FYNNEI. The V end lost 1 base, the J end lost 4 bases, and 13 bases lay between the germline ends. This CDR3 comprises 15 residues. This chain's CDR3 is CASSEVGQDLYGYTF. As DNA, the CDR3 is TGTGCCAGCAGTGAAGTGGGGCAGGACCTCTATGGCTACACCTTC.

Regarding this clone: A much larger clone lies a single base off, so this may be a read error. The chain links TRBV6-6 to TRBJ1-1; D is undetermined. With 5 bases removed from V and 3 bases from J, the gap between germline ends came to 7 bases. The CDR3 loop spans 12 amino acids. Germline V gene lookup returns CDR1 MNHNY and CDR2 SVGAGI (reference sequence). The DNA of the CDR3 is TGTGCCAGCAGTCTGCGGGACACTGAAGCTTTCTTT. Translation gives CASSLRDTEAFF.

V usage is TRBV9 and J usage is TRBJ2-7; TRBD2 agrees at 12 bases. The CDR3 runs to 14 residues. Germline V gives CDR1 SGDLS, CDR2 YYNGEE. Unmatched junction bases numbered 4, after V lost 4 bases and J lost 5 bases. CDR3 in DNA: TGTGCCAGCAGCTCTAGCGGGAGGGCCAACGAGCAGTACTTC. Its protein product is CASSSSGRANEQYF.

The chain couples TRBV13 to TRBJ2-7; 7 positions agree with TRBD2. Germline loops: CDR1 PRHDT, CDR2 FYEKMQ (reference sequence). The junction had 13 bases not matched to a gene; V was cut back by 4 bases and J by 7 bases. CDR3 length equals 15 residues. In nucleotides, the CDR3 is TGTGCCAGCAGCTCTCTACTAGTCGGGGAGGGAGAGCAGTACTTC. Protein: CASSSLLVGEGEQYF.

The CDR3 DNA reads TGCAGCGTTGCAGGGACAGACAATTCACCCCTCCACTTT. This encodes CSVAGTDNSPLHF. The V and J genes are TRBV29-1 and TRBJ1-6; 7 positions match TRBD1. Unmatched junction bases numbered 4, after V lost 4 bases and J lost 7 bases. The CDR3 spans 13 residues. Per germline, CDR1 SQVTM and CDR2 ANQGSEA.

In nucleotides, the CDR3 is TGTGCCAGCAGCGAAGGGACAGTCGTGGATAATTCACCCCTCCACTTT. Amino acids: CASSEGTVVDNSPLHF. The V and J genes are TRBV9 and TRBJ1-6; TRBD1 matches at 7 bases. With 3 bases clipped from V and 5 bases from J, the junction kept 8 bases outside the gene matches. Germline CDR1 is SGDLS and CDR2 is YYNGEE. This CDR3 spans 16 amino acids.

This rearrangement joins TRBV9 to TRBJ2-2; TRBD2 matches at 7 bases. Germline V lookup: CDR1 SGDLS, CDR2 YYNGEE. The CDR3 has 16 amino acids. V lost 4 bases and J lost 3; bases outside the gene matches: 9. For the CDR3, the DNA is TGTGCCAGCAGCAGAAGCGGGGACCGATACACCGGGGAGCTGTTTTTT. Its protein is CASSRSGDRYTGELFF.

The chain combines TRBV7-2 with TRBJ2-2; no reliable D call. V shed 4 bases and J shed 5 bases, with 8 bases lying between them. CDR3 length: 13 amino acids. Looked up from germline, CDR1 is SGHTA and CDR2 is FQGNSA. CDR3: CASSSTATGELFF. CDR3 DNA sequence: TGTGCCAGCAGCTCAACAGCAACCGGGGAGCTGTTTTTT.

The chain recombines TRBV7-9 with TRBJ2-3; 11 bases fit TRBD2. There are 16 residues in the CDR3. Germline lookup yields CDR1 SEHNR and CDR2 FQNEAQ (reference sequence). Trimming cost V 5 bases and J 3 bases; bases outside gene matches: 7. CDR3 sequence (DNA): TGTGCCAGCAGCAGTAGCGGGAGGGCCGGGACAGATACGCAGTATTTT. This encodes CASSSSGRAGTDTQYF. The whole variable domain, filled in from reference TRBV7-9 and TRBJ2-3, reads DTGVSQNPRHKITKRGQNVTFRCDPISEHNRLYWYRQTLGQGPEFLTYFQNEAQLEKSRLLSDRFSAERPKGSFSTLEIQRTEQGDSAMYLCASSSSGRAGTDTQYFGPGTRLTVL.

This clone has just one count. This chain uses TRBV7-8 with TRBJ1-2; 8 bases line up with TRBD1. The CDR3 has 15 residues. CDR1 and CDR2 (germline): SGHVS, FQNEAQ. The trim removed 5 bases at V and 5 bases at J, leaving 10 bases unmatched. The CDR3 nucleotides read TGTGCCAGCAGCGTCTCCGGGACAGGCGGGTATGGCTACACCTTC. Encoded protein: CASSVSGTGGYGYTF.

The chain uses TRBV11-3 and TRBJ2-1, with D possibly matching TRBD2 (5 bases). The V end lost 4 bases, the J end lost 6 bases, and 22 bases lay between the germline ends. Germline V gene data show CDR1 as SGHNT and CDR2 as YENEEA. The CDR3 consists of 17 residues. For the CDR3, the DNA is TGTGCCAGCAGCTATTCGGGATACACCCGGCCACCCAATGAGCAGTTCTTC. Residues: CASSYSGYTRPPNEQFF. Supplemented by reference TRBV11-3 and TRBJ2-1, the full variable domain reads EAGVVQSPRYKIIEKKQPVAFWCNPISGHNTLYWYLQNLGQGPELLIRYENEEAVDDSQLPKDRFSAERLKGVDSTLKIQPAELGDSAVYLCASSYSGYTRPPNEQFFGPGTRLTVL.

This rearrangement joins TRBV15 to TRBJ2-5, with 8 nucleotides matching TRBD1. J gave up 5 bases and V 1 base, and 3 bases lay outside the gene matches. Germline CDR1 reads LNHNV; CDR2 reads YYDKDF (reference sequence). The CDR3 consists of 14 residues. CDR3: CATSRGQGWETQYF. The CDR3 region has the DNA TGTGCCACCAGCAGAGGACAGGGGTGGGAGACCCAGTACTTC.

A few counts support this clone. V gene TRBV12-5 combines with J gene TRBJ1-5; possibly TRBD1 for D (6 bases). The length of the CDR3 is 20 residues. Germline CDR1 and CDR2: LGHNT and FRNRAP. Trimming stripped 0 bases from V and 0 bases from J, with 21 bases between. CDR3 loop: CASGLVHGDTRRLSNQPQHF. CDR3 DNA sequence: TGTGCTAGTGGTTTGGTACACGGGGACACAAGGCGGCTTAGCAATCAGCCCCAGCATTTT.

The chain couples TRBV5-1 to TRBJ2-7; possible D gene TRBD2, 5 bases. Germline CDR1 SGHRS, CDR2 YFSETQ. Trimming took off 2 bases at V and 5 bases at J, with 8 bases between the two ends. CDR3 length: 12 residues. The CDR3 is CASSFHGDEQYF. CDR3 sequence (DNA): TGCGCCAGCAGCTTCCACGGGGACGAGCAGTACTTC. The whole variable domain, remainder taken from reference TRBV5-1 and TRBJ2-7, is KAGVTQTPRYLIKTRGQQVTLSCSPISGHRSVSWYQQTPGQGLQFLFEYFSETQRNKGNFPGRFSGRQFSNSRSEMNVSTLELGDSALYLCASSFHGDEQYFGPGTRLTVT.